This T cell receptor beta chain was captured by sequencing in a study of blood T cell repertoires in COVID-19. Study details: Sites across the United States, Italy and Spain contributed samples from acute and convalescent COVID-19. T cells, B-cell-depleted T cells, or PBMCs supplied cDNA or gDNA.

This CDR3 comprises 14 residues. The J segment lost 4 bases and the V segment lost 5 bases, leaving 5 bases of the junction unmatched. Per the germline V gene, CDR1 is MNHEY and CDR2 is SVGEGT. Source study methods: Quantification of nucleated cells was approximated via reference gene primer amplification. Libraries were prepared by immunoSEQ multiplex PCR; TCRdb keeps only in-frame clonotypes and omits some of them. The V and J calls and clone size were taken over from that table, and D and trimming were inferred from the DNA. This sample has 160,000 or so clones, with roughly four fifths found just once.

This TCR derives from an elderly woman with acute or convalescent COVID-19. The chain has TRBV6-2 or TRBV6-3 and TRBJ2-5, with 9 bases lining up with TRBD1. The sequenced material came from peripheral blood. The CDR3 DNA sequence: TGTGCCAGCAGTCCGGGGACAGGGAGAGAGACCCAGTACTTC. This gives the protein CASSPGTGRETQYF.